Shown below are 19 T cell receptor beta chains from a single sample sequenced in a study of control samples from healthy donors and cancer patients. Generated by immunoSEQ multiplex PCR, the TCRdb table keeps only in-frame clones and is missing some. The sample lists about 80,000 clones, about 88% occurring once. Sequences were obtained from blood. These receptors all come from a woman in her forties or fifties in good health.

The chain joins TRBV30 to TRBJ1-5; a weak D match, TRBD1 (5 bases). V was pared by 2 bases and J by 7 bases, with 12 bases between. This CDR3 comprises 13 residues. CDR1 is GTSNPN and CDR2 is SVGIG in the germline V gene (reference sequence). The CDR3 is CAWSMGVGQPQHF. The CDR3 DNA is TGTGCCTGGAGTATGGGGGTTGGCCAGCCCCAGCATTTT.

This chain uses TRBV25-1 with TRBJ2-7; D is possibly TRBD1 (6 bases). CDR1 is MGHDK and CDR2 is SYGVNS in the germline V gene. The CDR3 loop spans 13 amino acids. V lost 8 bases, J lost 0 bases, and 11 bases lay in between. CDR3 loop: CASLGAASYEQYF. Written as DNA, the CDR3 is TGTGCCAGCCTGGGGGCGGCCTCCTACGAGCAGTACTTC.

This clone was seen a single time. The chain uses TRBV7-7 and TRBJ2-3, with D maybe TRBD2 (5 bases). V gave up 3 bases and J gave up 2 bases, with 12 bases separating them. The CDR3 is 15 amino acids. CDR1 is SSHAT, CDR2 FNYEAQ, per germline (reference sequence). This CDR3 is CASSFGPDSTDTQYF. For the CDR3, the DNA is TGTGCCAGCAGCTTCGGACCGGACTCCACAGATACGCAGTATTTT.

This chain uses TRBV11-2 with TRBJ2-4; 9 nucleotides align to TRBD1. Germline loops: CDR1 SGHAT, CDR2 FQNNGV. With 2 bases clipped from V and 6 bases from J, the junction kept 8 bases outside the gene matches. The CDR3 has 16 amino acids. The CDR3, as DNA: TGTGCCAGCAGCTTAAGGACAGGGGTTTACGGAAACATTCAGTACTTC. Protein product: CASSLRTGVYGNIQYF.

The rearrangement joins TRBV24-1 to TRBJ1-1; D ambiguous. Germline CDR1 KGHDR, CDR2 SFDVKD. There are 9 residues in the CDR3. The CDR3 nucleotides are TGTCACCCAAGCCAGACCGCTTTCTTT. Protein sequence: CHPSQTAFF.

This clone came up a few times. The chain uses TRBV5-8 and TRBJ1-6, with D possibly matching TRBD1 (6 bases). This CDR3 is built from 16 residues. Looked up from germline, CDR1 is SGHTS and CDR2 is YDEGEE. V was cut by 4 bases and J by 1 base, with 12 bases left in between. The CDR3 DNA follows: TGTGCCAGCAGCCCCAGGGGTGGGTCCTATAATTCACCCCTCCACTTT. This sequence encodes CASSPRGGSYNSPLHF.

The CDR3 DNA reads as TGTGCCAGCAGTCATAGGACAGGGTTAGGCTCTGGGGCCAACGTCCTGACTTTC. It specifies CASSHRTGLGSGANVLTF. The chain employs TRBV5-4 and TRBJ2-6; 8 bases are shared with TRBD1. Germline-derived CDR1 and CDR2 are SGHNT and YYREEE (reference sequence). With V trimmed by 5 bases and J by 0 bases, 10 bases remained unmatched. The CDR3 has 18 amino acids.

This chain joins TRBV29-1 and TRBJ2-1, with TRBD1 as a possible D gene (5 bases). The V gene lost 7 bases and the J gene lost 1 base, with 14 bases spanning the gap. The germline V gene encodes CDR1 SQVTM and CDR2 ANQGSEA. The CDR3 spans 14 residues. Written as DNA, the CDR3 is TGCAGCGCCTTAAAGGGGTCATCCTACAATGAGCAGTTCTTC. Translation: CSALKGSSYNEQFF.

The chain combines TRBV27 with TRBJ2-2; no definite D call. The CDR3 is made up of 13 amino acids. The germline V gene encodes CDR1 MNHEY and CDR2 SMNVEV (reference sequence). V lost 2 bases and J lost 7, with 8 bases in between. The CDR3: CASSLPRSGELFF. The DNA for the CDR3 is TGTGCCAGCAGTTTACCCAGGAGCGGGGAGCTGTTTTTT.

The V call is TRBV2, the J call TRBJ2-4; 7 bases line up with TRBD1. The CDR3 loop spans 16 amino acids. The germline gives CDR1 SNHLY, CDR2 FYNNEI. The J segment lost 0 bases and the V segment lost 6 bases, leaving 8 bases of the junction unmatched. The CDR3 nucleotides are TGTGCCAGCAGCTCAGACAGGGCCCAAGCCAAAAACATTCAGTACTTC. Translation gives CASSSDRAQAKNIQYF.

This rearrangement joins TRBV5-1 to TRBJ1-3; the D gene is possibly TRBD1 (5 bases). Germline values: CDR1 SGHRS, CDR2 YFSETQ. The germline V and J ends were trimmed by 8 bases and 0 bases, with 12 bases remaining between them. The CDR3 length is 14 residues. CDR3 residues: CARRGGASGNTIYF. The CDR3 bases are TGCGCCAGGCGGGGGGGAGCCTCTGGAAACACCATATATTTT.

This clone occurred once. The chain has TRBV11-2 and TRBJ2-2, with 12 bases identical to TRBD2. This CDR3 region has 16 residues. After removal of 5 bases from V and 5 bases from J, the junction contained 6 bases not matched to a gene. Germline V gene sequence: CDR1 SGHAT, CDR2 FQNNGV. The CDR3 nucleotides read TGTGCCAGCAGCGCGGGACTAGCGGGTTTTACCGGGGAGCTGTTTTTT. It translates to CASSAGLAGFTGELFF.

J is TRBJ1-6 and V is TRBV11-2, with D hard to call. Trimming left V 8 bases short and J 8 bases short, with 13 bases between. The CDR3 runs 13 residues. In germline, CDR1 is SGHAT, CDR2 FQNNGV. The CDR3 DNA reads as TGTGCCAGCGGCCGGGAATACTATTCACCCCTCCACTTT. This gives the protein CASGREYYSPLHF.

V usage is TRBV4-2 and J usage is TRBJ1-4; D not resolved. This CDR3 region has 18 residues. In germline, CDR1 is LGHNA, CDR2 YNFKEQ. V lost 0 bases and J 5 bases, leaving 19 bases between the germline ends. Here the CDR3 reads CASSQDPLNAMGNEKLFF. DNA of the CDR3: TGTGCCAGCAGCCAAGATCCCCTCAATGCCATGGGGAATGAAAAACTGTTTTTT.

The J gene is TRBJ1-5, the V gene TRBV27; D may be TRBD1 (6 bases). This CDR3 has 16 residues. CDR1 is MNHEY and CDR2 is SMNVEV in the germline V gene (reference sequence). The germline V and J ends were trimmed by 9 bases and 5 bases, with 23 bases remaining between them. The CDR3 spells CASKPLGTTNYQPQHF. The CDR3 DNA reads as TGTGCCAGTAAACCCCTCGGGACAACTAATTATCAGCCCCAGCATTTT.

This chain links TRBV27 with TRBJ1-6; D is undetermined. Germline loops: CDR1 MNHEY, CDR2 SMNVEV (reference sequence). V was pared by 7 bases and J by 4 bases, with 5 bases between. The CDR3 is 12 amino acids. CDR3 residues: CASNLYNSPLHF. In DNA form, the CDR3 reads TGTGCCAGCAACCTATATAATTCACCCCTCCACTTT.

This clone was seen just once. The rearrangement joins TRBV7-9 to TRBJ1-4; D not certain. The CDR3 totals 15 residues. CDR1 and CDR2 (germline): SEHNR, FQNEAQ (reference sequence). Trimming removed 3 bases at V and 7 bases at J, with 15 bases between. CDR3 coding DNA: TGTGCCAGCAGCTTTTCTGGGCTCCCCCTTGAAAAACTGTTTTTT. As protein: CASSFSGLPLEKLFF. The full variable domain, its missing parts supplied by reference TRBV7-9 and TRBJ1-4, is DTGVSQNPRHKITKRGQNVTFRCDPISEHNRLYWYRQTLGQGPEFLTYFQNEAQLEKSRLLSDRFSAERPKGSFSTLEIQRTEQGDSAMYLCASSFSGLPLEKLFFGSGTQLSVL.

The genes are TRBV10-3 and TRBJ1-1; a weak D match, TRBD1 (5 bases). The germline V and J ends were trimmed by 6 bases and 4 bases, with 15 bases remaining between them. CDR1 is ENHRY and CDR2 is SYGVKD in the germline V gene. The CDR3 runs to 14 residues. The CDR3 region has the DNA TGTGCCATCAGCATCTCCGGGGGGGGCACTGAAGCTTTCTTT. It translates to CAISISGGGTEAFF.

The rearrangement links TRBV9 to TRBJ1-6; D might be TRBD1 (5 bases). Germline V gene sequence: CDR1 SGDLS, CDR2 YYNGEE. The V and J ends lost 0 bases and 7 bases respectively, with 8 bases between them. The CDR3 has 14 amino acids. The CDR3 sequence is CASSVAGPNSPLHF. CDR3 bases: TGTGCCAGCAGCGTAGCAGGGCCAAATTCACCCCTCCACTTT.